This TCR beta chain stems from a study of cytomegalovirus exposure and HLA in healthy donors (dated by TCRdb to 2016 to 2017). Some background on the complete study: An earlier analysis of some 620 of the donors reported about 280 Gb of sequence data and around 100 million unique TCR beta sequences obtained from roughly 170 million T cells. About 320 gigabases of sequencing data and 70 million to 100 million unique TCR sequences were included in an early release covering 500 to 750 HLA-typed donors. Among the roughly 410 genotyped donors, approximately 82% belonged to the genetic ancestry cluster associated with self-reported Caucasian donors. The study was designed to test whether signatures of past pathogen exposure could be identified by cataloging public T cell receptors. Using immunosequencing, the study profiled T cell repertoires from about 650 subjects and related those repertoires to cytomegalovirus serostatus. In addition to the first cohort of 666 subjects, a separate validation cohort of 120 different subjects was used. To predict cytomegalovirus infection status, the study brought together high-throughput TCR immunosequencing, statistical association of individual TCRs with disease status, and machine learning. A later analysis re-analyzed previously published TCR beta repertoires from roughly 600 donors and added high-resolution HLA genotyping to study TCR occurrence patterns. Rather than drawing on any new phenotypic data, the later analysis identified candidate immune exposures from TCR beta sequences and the way those sequences occurred across donors. To decide whether each TCR beta V gene segment behaved as functional or pseudogenic, an earlier analysis of 587 of the donors relied on high-throughput TCR beta sequencing. Donor age, sex, ethnicity and CMV serostatus were collected together with the repertoire data. A later genetic analysis took genome-wide SNP genotypes for 398 of the 666 donors and used that subset as a discovery cohort. Every discovery cohort repertoire had been produced on one sequencing platform. HLA typing covered class I and class II loci at four-digit resolution. The number of typed donors differed by locus: about 629-630 for A, B, C, DRB1 and DQB1; some 500 for DQA1; 606 for DPA1; and some 470 for DPB1. Several DR-DQ haplotypes were treated as single units for association and clustering because of strong linkage in the cohort. Across 300 to 500 genotyped donors of the cohort, an average of about 240,000 unique TCR beta nucleotide sequences per donor were sequenced, and approximately 17% of those sequences were non-productive. Overall results and qualifications from the work: A later genetic analysis associated a missense DCLRE1C variant with V-gene and J-gene trimming of TCR beta chains, and an independent cohort replicated the association. In a later analysis, TCR association rates were found to vary across HLA loci, with the most associated TCRs seen for DRB1 alleles and the fewest for HLA-C alleles. In this cohort, only TCR beta chains were sequenced, and detectable features were limited by the absence of alpha or paired-chain data. Across donors, most TCR sequences were observed very rarely, whereas some public TCRs were present in many individuals. According to a later genetic analysis, donors in an Asian-associated ancestry cluster had fewer N-insertions in productive TCRs than the approximately 700-donor mean. A further reported finding was that TCR beta sequences accurately predicted the HLA-A and HLA-B alleles for most subjects in the first cohort. Strong co-occurrence of HLA alleles, especially DR and DQ, made assigning TCR associations to individual alleles difficult. A later analysis reported that several top co-occurrence clusters appeared linked to parvovirus B19, influenza, CMV and Epstein-Barr virus. A cluster of highly shared sequence variants was judged likely to be a technical artifact of the sequencing pipeline. Linkage disequilibrium might explain the correlated functional status among segregating V segments, but an unknown experimental factor could not be ruled out. In a later analysis, 16,951 TCR beta sequences were associated with specific HLA alleles at a false discovery rate of 0.05. According to the authors, the approach could potentially be generalized to other disease states and immunological phenotypes. Presence/absence analyses assumed roughly uniform sequencing depth across donors, an assumption that may not hold. An earlier analysis of 587 of the donors showed that most TCR beta V segments appeared in productive rearrangements either about 87% or about 30% of the time, which broadly matched IMGT annotations. The study gave a list of 150 to 200 TCR beta chains associated with cytomegalovirus. The only immune exposure information available for the cohort was CMV serostatus. Because counts were too low, about 18 rarely observed V segments, including chromosome 9 orphons, were left out of the earlier analysis of a few hundred of the donors. Because some donors lacked HLA typing at each locus, the association tests relied only on the typed subset. Cytomegalovirus status was reported to be diagnosed by the classifier with high specificity and sensitivity in both the original and validation cohorts. In a later analysis, HLA-associated TCR beta chains showed more clonal expansion and lower generation probabilities than non-associated chains that were equally common. The 87-base-pair reads could not distinguish some IMGT-functional V segments, including TRBV6-2 and TRBV6-3, so those segments were excluded. A later analysis found that most CMV-associated TCR beta chains appeared HLA-restricted, with HLA associations seemingly driven largely by CMV exposure. Three of the identified cytomegalovirus-associated TCR beta chains were confirmed in vitro to be specific for cytomegalovirus antigens.

In total, approximately 690 healthy bone marrow donors made up the cohort. At the time of sampling, all cohort members were nominally healthy, though unrecorded immune exposures were likely present. The donor was CMV seropositive and was included in the group of 250 to 350 seropositive cohort members. Each donor provided a peripheral blood sample, and peripheral blood mononuclear cells were used for TCR beta sequencing. The Qiagen DNeasy Blood Extraction Kit was used to extract genomic DNA from the blood cell samples. Concerning this clone itself: Its antigen is not yet known. Base qualities are not provided; no much larger clone lies one nucleotide away.

Per the germline V gene, SQVTM is the CDR1 and ANQGSEA is the CDR2. From its cysteine to its phenylalanine, the CDR3 spans 13 amino acids. Just the 39-base CDR3 DNA is kept, in frame starting at base 1. V is shortened by 7 bases, J by 7 bases, and the region joining them spans 16 bases. Library prep was done by the immunoSEQ multiplex PCR assay. For the multiplex PCR, a mixture combining 60 forward primers for TCR Vbeta segments and 13 reverse primers for TCR Jbeta segments was used. A multiplex PCR assay on genomic DNA amplified the CDR3 region of rearranged TCR beta genes. On the Illumina HiSeq System, the amplified TCR beta libraries were sequenced as 87-base-pair reads. From the authors' description of their analysis: In a later analysis, tens of millions of unique TCR beta chains were counted across the roughly 700 repertoires, and roughly 11 million of these chains were shared by at least two donors. Raw reads were error-corrected and collapsed into unique sequences by a nearest-neighbor algorithm in which closely related sequences were merged to remove PCR and sequencing errors. Alignment of CDR3 sequences to IMGT reference sequences was used to assign V, D and J gene segments. Each retained sequence needed at least a six-nucleotide match to both a V gene segment and a J gene segment. A rearrangement was called productive if the CDR3 had no stop codons and remained in frame with V and J, and every other rearrangement was called non-productive. Following IMGT convention, CDR3 was defined as the stretch from the second conserved V-encoded cysteine to the conserved J-encoded phenylalanine. The earlier analysis of more than 450 of the donors excluded sequences that lacked an unambiguous match to a single V gene segment. An earlier analysis of several hundred of the donors called V segments functional above 56.7% productive rearrangements and segregating when the between-donor standard deviation exceeded 5%. A statistical classification framework was developed to diagnose cytomegalovirus status using the catalog of TCR beta chain sequences. In a later analysis, TCR nucleotide sequences were compared against IMGT/GENE-DB human TR gene sequences so that V and J genes could be assigned. The TCRdist pipeline was used in a later analysis to assign CDR3 sequences and most-parsimonious VDJ recombination scenarios. In a later analysis, each TCR beta chain was defined by its CDR3 amino acid sequence together with its V-gene family, and reads without a unique V-gene family were excluded. In a later analysis, 500 to 650 highly shared, low-generation-probability nucleotide sequences were removed to address suspected cross-contamination and a sequencing artifact. In a later analysis, a clonal expansion index was calculated for each public chain from normalized within-repertoire ranks of inferred template counts. In a later analysis, generation probabilities were computed using a VDJ recombination model fitted to out-of-frame rearrangements, and the results were checked against IGoR. Hypergeometric tests were used in a later analysis to score TCR-TCR, TCR-HLA and TCR-CMV co-occurrence, with a repertoire-size bias correction applied to the TCR pairs. To estimate false discovery rates, a later analysis permuted the HLA or CMV assignments 20 times. In a later analysis, co-occurring TCRs were grouped with DBSCAN, and TCRdist sequence similarity was added when clustering was performed within HLA-allele-positive subsets. Repertoires with fewer than 30,000 or more than 120,000 public chains, plus five repertoires with anomalous nucleotide sharing, were excluded from co-occurrence clustering. Here the immuneACCESS table is served through TCRdb, limited to in-frame sequences with V and J called. Missing clones are a known gap in these copies; in checked studies unresolved V genes cover under half, and the rest lacks a known reason. The V and J calls and clone size were taken over from that table, and D and trimming were inferred from the DNA. Within this sample are more than 100,000 clones, with about 74% of them counted one time only. The ten largest account for almost 6% of the sample.

The receptor comes from a woman aged 50 to 65 in good health and CMV-seropositive. The sample was PBMCs. Rearrangement joined TRBV29-1 to TRBJ1-4; possibly the D gene is TRBD1, per 5 matching bases. The CDR3 in this case is CSAAPGGSEKLFF. The nucleotide sequence reads TGCAGCGCTGCCCCGGGGGGGAGTGAAAAACTGTTTTTT.